Each of the 18 T cell receptor beta chains below was sequenced from the same sample in a study of T-cell reconstitution after alpha-beta-depleted transplantation in children. A library of TCRbeta sequences, prepared with unique molecular identifiers, was generated. TCRdb re-called the PCR reads through MiXCR, storing one row per CDR3 protein. The sample carries some 200,000 distinct CDR3 sequences, 5.5% to 7% recorded once. Sequenced material: PBMCs, taken before TCRalphabeta/CD19-depleted stem cell transplant. The receptors shown here come from a girl in the first two years of life with combined immunodeficiency, due to receive a stem cell transplant.

The chain has TRBV20-1 and TRBJ1-5, with D possibly TRBD1 on 5 matching bases. V was shortened by 5 bases and J by 4 bases, with 18 bases between the two germline ends. This CDR3 comprises 15 residues. Germline lookup yields CDR1 DFQATT and CDR2 SNEGSKA (reference sequence). This CDR3 is CSAAPREAPNQPQHF. The DNA for the CDR3 is TGCAGTGCTGCTCCCAGGGAAGCCCCAAATCAGCCCCAGCATTTT.

This clonotype was recorded many times. This sequence joins TRBV7-6 and TRBJ2-3; 9 bases align to TRBD1. Germline loops: CDR1 SGHVS, CDR2 FNYEAQ. The V gene end was trimmed by 4 bases and the J gene end by 2 bases; junction bases not matched to a gene: 4. CDR3 length: 15 amino acids. This chain's CDR3 is CASSYRDRATDTQYF. The CDR3 nucleotides read TGTGCCAGCAGCTACCGGGACAGGGCCACAGATACGCAGTATTTT.

In this sample, this clonotype turned up a few times. The V gene is TRBV12-3 or TRBV12-4, the J gene TRBJ1-1; D is undetermined. The CDR3 is 15 residues long. Trimming took off 2 bases at V and 0 bases at J, with 10 bases between the two ends. This chain's CDR3 is CASSLSRGLNTEAFF. As DNA, the CDR3 is TGTGCCAGCAGTTTATCTCGGGGATTGAACACTGAAGCTTTCTTT.

This clonotype was seen many times. This chain connects TRBV28 to TRBJ2-3, with D possibly being TRBD1 (6 bases). V lost 3 bases, J lost 5 bases, and 9 bases lay in between. Germline V gene sequence: CDR1 MDHEN, CDR2 SYDVKM. This CDR3 has 13 amino acids. As DNA, the CDR3 is TGTGCCAGCAGTTTCCTCAGGGGAGATACGCAGTATTTT. This gives the protein CASSFLRGDTQYF.

This clonotype was seen repeatedly, ten times or more. The CDR3 loop reads CASSLGDGYSNQPQHF. CDR3 in DNA: TGTGCCAGCAGTTTAGGGGACGGGTATAGCAATCAGCCCCAGCATTTT. The chain joins TRBV12-3 or TRBV12-4 to TRBJ1-5; perhaps TRBD1 as D (5 bases). V gave up 1 base and J gave up 0 bases, with 10 bases separating them. The length of the CDR3 is 16 residues.

V and J are TRBV6-1 and TRBJ2-5; D is undetermined. Germline V gene lookup returns CDR1 MNHNS and CDR2 SASEGT. Trimming took off 4 bases at V and 2 bases at J, with 14 bases between the two ends. This CDR3 comprises 15 residues. The CDR3 sequence is CASSAFEPWQETQYF. CDR3 nucleotide sequence: TGTGCCAGCAGTGCCTTTGAGCCGTGGCAAGAGACCCAGTACTTC.

This clonotype was seen ten or more times. The CDR3 nucleotides read TGTGCCAGCAGTGAATACTTCCTGGGTGTAGGACTAGCGGCTCCCTCGAACACCGGGGAGCTGTTTTTT. Its translation: CASSEYFLGVGLAAPSNTGELFF. This chain links TRBV25-1 with TRBJ2-2, with 10 bases fitting TRBD2. CDR3 length equals 23 residues. The germline CDR1 and CDR2 sequences are MGHDK and SYGVNS. V was pared by 0 bases and J by 0 bases, with 19 bases of the junction left unmatched.

This clonotype was recorded at least ten times. The chain links TRBV6-2 or TRBV6-3 to TRBJ1-1; 7 positions agree with TRBD1. Germline CDR1 is MNHEY and CDR2 is SVGEGT. V lost 4 bases, J lost 1 base, and 12 bases stayed unmatched. This CDR3 comprises 17 residues. CDR3 amino acids: CASSCAWDSSSNTEAFF. CDR3 nucleotides: TGTGCCAGCAGTTGCGCTTGGGACAGCAGCTCGAACACTGAAGCTTTCTTT.

This clonotype was seen ten or more times. One end of the junction varies from germline; a read error may be responsible. The rearrangement joins TRBV7-7 to TRBJ2-3; D unclear. The germline V gene encodes CDR1 SSHAT and CDR2 FNYEAQ (reference sequence). The CDR3 has 15 amino acids. In DNA form, the CDR3 reads TGTGCTAGCAGCCTCTCCCTACGGGGCACAGATACGCAGTATTTT. The encoded protein is CASSLSLRGTDTQYF.

This clonotype has ten or more counts. The rearrangement joins TRBV7-6 to TRBJ1-1; 8 bases line up with TRBD1. The trim removed 1 base at V and 3 bases at J, leaving 19 bases unmatched. The CDR3 runs 20 residues. The germline V gene encodes CDR1 SGHVS and CDR2 FNYEAQ. The CDR3 coding sequence is TGTGCCAGCAGCTTAGAGCAAGCCGGACAGGGAGTGGGTTGGGACACTGAAGCTTTCTTT. Translated, it gives CASSLEQAGQGVGWDTEAFF.

This clonotype was picked up many times. The CDR3 sequence is CASSVEGTAYEQYF. CDR3 coding DNA: TGTGCCAGCAGCGTAGAAGGGACAGCGTACGAGCAGTACTTC. The J gene is TRBJ2-7, the V gene TRBV9, with 7 nucleotides matching TRBD1. This CDR3 has 14 amino acids. Germline V gene lookup returns CDR1 SGDLS and CDR2 YYNGEE. Trimming took 0 bases from V and 4 from J; bases not matched to a gene: 4.

This clonotype was observed many times. This chain joins TRBV12-3 or TRBV12-4 and TRBJ2-5; 10 bases are shared with TRBD1. The CDR3 extends over 15 amino acids. Unmatched junction bases numbered 5, after V lost 5 bases and J lost 2 bases. The CDR3 nucleotides are TGTGCCAGCAGTCCCAGGACAGGGGGTCAAGAGACCCAGTACTTC. Translating gives CASSPRTGGQETQYF.

At least ten counts were recorded for this clonotype. DNA for the CDR3: TGTGCCAGCAGCTTAAACAGCCTTTATAGCAATCAGCCCCAGCATTTT. This gives the protein CASSLNSLYSNQPQHF. The chain joins TRBV7-8 to TRBJ1-5; D remains ambiguous. Trimming cost V 2 bases and J 0 bases, with 11 bases left between them. Germline assignment: CDR1 SGHVS and CDR2 FQNEAQ. CDR3 length: 16 amino acids.

This clonotype was recorded many times. The V and J genes are TRBV29-1 and TRBJ2-3, with 8 positions matching TRBD2. Per germline, CDR1 SQVTM and CDR2 ANQGSEA. V trimming: 8 bases; J trimming: 2 bases; junction bases outside the gene matches: 3. The length of the CDR3 is 12 residues. Here the CDR3 DNA reads TGCAGCTCGGGAGGGCTCACAGATACGCAGTATTTT. The encoded protein is CSSGGLTDTQYF.

The chain is built from TRBV7-3 and TRBJ2-2, with D unclear. Germline lookup yields CDR1 SGHTA and CDR2 FQGTGA. V was cut by 1 base and J by 4 bases, with 16 bases left in between. The CDR3 extends over 17 amino acids. The CDR3 loop reads CASSLIASGFPTGELFF. The DNA of the CDR3 is TGTGCCAGCAGCTTAATAGCTTCCGGATTTCCCACCGGGGAGCTGTTTTTT.

This chain uses TRBV4-2 with TRBJ2-2; unclear D gene. In germline, CDR1 is LGHNA, CDR2 YNFKEQ. CDR3 length equals 14 residues. The V and J ends lost 3 bases and 3 bases respectively, with 8 bases between them. The CDR3 loop is CASSHRTYTGELFF. In DNA, the CDR3 is TGTGCCAGCAGCCACAGGACCTACACCGGGGAGCTGTTTTTT.

The table lists this clonotype with many counts. The chain combines TRBV27 with TRBJ2-1; tentatively, D is TRBD1 (6 bases). The CDR3 has 13 residues. Germline V gene sequence: CDR1 MNHEY, CDR2 SMNVEV (reference sequence). V was clipped by 8 bases and J by 3 bases, with 11 bases between them. CDR3 bases: TGTGCCAGCGGAATGGACAGCTACAATGAGCAGTTCTTC. Amino acids: CASGMDSYNEQFF.

This clonotype was counted at least ten times. CDR3 in DNA: TGTGCCACCAGTGCTCTACACGTGGATCAGGCGGCCGGGGAGCTGTTTTTT. It specifies CATSALHVDQAAGELFF. The chain joins TRBV24-1 to TRBJ2-2; D is ambiguous. Trimming shortened V by 5 bases and J by 6 bases, and 21 bases separated the two germline ends. CDR3 length equals 17 residues. The V gene's germline CDR1 is KGHDR and CDR2 SFDVKD.